The 5 T cell receptor beta chains below were found in one sample sequenced in a study of T cells in narcolepsy. Using immunoSEQ multiplex PCR, the repertoire was profiled, and TCRdb retains in-frame clones only, with some absent. Among almost 25,000 clones listed, 55% to 65% were seen once. Sequenced material: memory (CD45RA-) CD4+ T cells from blood. These receptors came from a human donor in good health.

This chain links TRBV19 with TRBJ2-3; D unclear. In germline, CDR1 is LNHDA, CDR2 SQIVND (reference sequence). The V and J ends lost 5 bases and 8 bases respectively, with 17 bases between them. The length of the CDR3 is 14 residues. The CDR3 DNA is TGTGCCAGTAGTTCGTCCGGCCTAGGAAGTACGCAGTATTTT. This codes for CASSSSGLGSTQYF.

The gene calls are TRBV5-1 and TRBJ2-6, with D unresolved. Germline assignment: CDR1 SGHRS and CDR2 YFSETQ. Trimming stripped 4 bases from V and 4 bases from J, with 15 bases between. This CDR3 is 16 amino acids long. The CDR3 DNA reads as TGCGCCAGCAGCCTTGGGTCCGGGCCCGGGGCCAACGTCCTGACTTTC. Translating it yields CASSLGSGPGANVLTF.

This chain joins TRBV7-2 and TRBJ1-6, with D uncertain. The V end lost 0 bases, the J end lost 3 bases, and 3 bases lay between the germline ends. The CDR3 totals 14 residues. The germline V gene encodes CDR1 SGHTA and CDR2 FQGNSA. CDR3 nucleotide sequence: TGTGCCAGCAGCTTAGCCAGCTATAATTCACCCCTCCACTTT. Its translation: CASSLASYNSPLHF.

This clone was seen a few times. V is TRBV5-5 and J is TRBJ2-7; D is possibly TRBD1 or TRBD2 (5 bases each). The CDR3 runs 15 residues. Trimming left V 3 bases short and J 9 bases short, with 22 bases between. CDR1 SGHKS and CDR2 YYEKEE come from the germline V gene (reference sequence). Written as DNA, the CDR3 is TGTGCCAGCAGCTCCTCCGGGACCCCAGGAAGGGGGCAGTACTTC. It codes for CASSSSGTPGRGQYF.

The rearrangement uses TRBV14 and TRBJ2-2; D is perhaps TRBD2 (6 bases). With 3 bases removed from V and 5 bases from J, the gap between germline ends came to 16 bases. CDR1 is SGHDN, CDR2 FVKESK, per germline. The CDR3 has 16 residues. CDR3 in amino acids: CASSQLGGEKTGELFF. Written as DNA, the CDR3 is TGTGCCAGCAGCCAGCTAGGAGGGGAGAAAACCGGGGAGCTGTTTTTT.